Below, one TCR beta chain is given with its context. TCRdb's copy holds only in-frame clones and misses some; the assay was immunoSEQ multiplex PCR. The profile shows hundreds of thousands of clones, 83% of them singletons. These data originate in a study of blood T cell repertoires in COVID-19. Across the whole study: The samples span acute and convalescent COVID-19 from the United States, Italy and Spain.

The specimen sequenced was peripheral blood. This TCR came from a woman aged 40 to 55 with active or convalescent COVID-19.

Here the CDR3 DNA reads TGTGCCAGCCCACAACGGGGTAAGGAGAACACTGAAGCTTTCTTT. It is translated as CASPQRGKENTEAFF. V is TRBV18 and J is TRBJ1-1, with D unclear. Germline V CDR1 and CDR2: KGHSH, LQKENI. Trimming took off 8 bases at V and 1 base at J, with 17 bases between the two ends. CDR3 length: 15 residues.